This T cell receptor beta chain originates from a study of blood T cell repertoires in COVID-19. Study-level background: There were acute and convalescent COVID-19 samples, and they came from the United States, Italy and Spain. PBMCs, B-cell-depleted T cells, or T cells provided the cDNA or gDNA that made up the material.

The CDR3 length is 14 residues. V was cut by 0 bases and J by 6 bases, with 8 bases left in between. From germline, CDR1 is KGHDR and CDR2 SFDVKD. Source study methods: Amplifying reference gene primers gave estimates of nucleated cell counts. Produced via immunoSEQ multiplex PCR; TCRdb's table is partial and in-frame only. V and J calls and clone size are copied from that table; D and trimming were computed from the DNA. Of over 150,000 clones listed, 88% are singletons. Source material: peripheral blood. V gene TRBV24-1 combines with J gene TRBJ2-1; D perhaps matches TRBD2 (6 bases). This receptor was obtained from a man aged 50 to 59 who had recovered from COVID-19. The DNA of the CDR3 is TGTGCCACCAGTGATTTGGCGGGGAGCAATGAGCAGTTCTTC. It yields the protein CATSDLAGSNEQFF.